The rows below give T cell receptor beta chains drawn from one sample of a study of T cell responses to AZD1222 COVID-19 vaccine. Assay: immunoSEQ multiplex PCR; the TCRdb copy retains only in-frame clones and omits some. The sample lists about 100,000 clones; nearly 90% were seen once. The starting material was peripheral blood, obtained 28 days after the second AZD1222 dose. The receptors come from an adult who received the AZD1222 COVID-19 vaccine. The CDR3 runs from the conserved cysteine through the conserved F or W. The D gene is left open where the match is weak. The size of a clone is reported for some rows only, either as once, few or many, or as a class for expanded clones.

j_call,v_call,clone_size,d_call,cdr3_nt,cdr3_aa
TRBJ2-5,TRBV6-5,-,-,TGTGCCAGCAATAGAGGAGAGACCCAGTACTTC,CASNRGETQYF
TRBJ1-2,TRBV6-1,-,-,TGTGCCAGCAGTGACAATAAGCAGGGAAGGTATGGCTACACCTTC,CASSDNKQGRYGYTF
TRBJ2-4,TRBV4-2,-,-,TGTGCCAGCAGCCAAGGGACAGATAGAAACATTCAGTACTTC,CASSQGTDRNIQYF
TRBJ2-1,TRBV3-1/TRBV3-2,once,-,TGTGCCAGCAGCCGAATGGGACTCCTATTCTTC,CASSRMGLLFF
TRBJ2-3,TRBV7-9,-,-,TGTGCCAGCAGCTTAGCGACAGATACGCAGTATTTT,CASSLATDTQYF
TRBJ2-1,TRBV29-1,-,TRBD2,TGCAGCGTTTCCCCGGTTGCGGGAGTGTACAATGAGCAGTTCTTC,CSVSPVAGVYNEQFF
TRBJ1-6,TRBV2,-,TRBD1,TGTGCCAGCAGTGTGGGGGACAGTTATTCACCCCTCCACTTT,CASSVGDSYSPLHF
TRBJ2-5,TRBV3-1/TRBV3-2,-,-,TGTGCCAGCAGCCAAGTGGACGAGACCCAGTACTTC,CASSQVDETQYF
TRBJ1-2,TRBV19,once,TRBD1,TGTGCCAGTAGGGACAGGGGGACTGATGGCTACACCTTC,CASRDRGTDGYTF
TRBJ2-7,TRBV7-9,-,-,TGTGCCAGCAGCTTAAGTAGTTATCCGAAGAGCTCCTACGAGCAGTACTTC,CASSLSSYPKSSYEQYF
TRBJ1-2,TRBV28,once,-,TGTGCCAGCAGTTTATGCGCGGGGTGCAACTATGGCTACACCTTC,CASSLCAGCNYGYTF
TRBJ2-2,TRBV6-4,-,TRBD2,TGTGCCAGCAGTGCCGGGACTAGCGGCACCGGGGAGCTGTTTTTT,CASSAGTSGTGELFF
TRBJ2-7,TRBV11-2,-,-,TGTGCCAGCAGCTTGGGAGCGGACCTCTACGAGCAGTACTTC,CASSLGADLYEQYF
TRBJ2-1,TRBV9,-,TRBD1,TGTGCCAGCAGCCTCCGGGACAGGGAAGTTAATGAGCAGTTCTTC,CASSLRDREVNEQFF
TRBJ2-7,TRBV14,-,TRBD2,TGTGCCAGCAGCCAAGGACCGGGAGGGCCTAGCGAGCAGTACTTC,CASSQGPGGPSEQYF
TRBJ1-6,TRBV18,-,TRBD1,TGTGCCAGCTCACCACAACAGGGGGGAAATTCACCCCTCCACTTT,CASSPQQGGNSPLHF
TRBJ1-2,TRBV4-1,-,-,TGCGCCAGCAGCCTCCGGGAACGCGAGGATGGCTACACCTTC,CASSLREREDGYTF
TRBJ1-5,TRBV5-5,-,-,TGTGCCAGCAGCTTGCGGGATAATAATCAGCCCCAGCATTTT,CASSLRDNNQPQHF
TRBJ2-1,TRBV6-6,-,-,TGTGCCAGCAGTTACTCGATATTACAGGAGCAGTTCTTC,CASSYSILQEQFF
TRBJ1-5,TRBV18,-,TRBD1,TGTGCCAGCTCACCATGGGACAGGGTTGGCAATCAGCCCCAGCATTTT,CASSPWDRVGNQPQHF
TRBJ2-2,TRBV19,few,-,TGTGCCAGTAGTGGGGCGAAGGGACTCCTAATGAACACCGGGGAGCTGTTTTTT,CASSGAKGLLMNTGELFF
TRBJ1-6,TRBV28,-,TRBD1,TGTGCCAGCAGTTTAATGGCCACAGGGGCCGGTAATTCACCCCTCCACTTT,CASSLMATGAGNSPLHF
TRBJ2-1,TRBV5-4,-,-,TGTGCCAGTTCTATAAATCCCTACAATGAGCAGTTCTTC,CASSINPYNEQFF
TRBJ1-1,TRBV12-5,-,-,TGTGCTAGTGGTGGGACAAGCACTGAAGCTTTCTTT,CASGGTSTEAFF
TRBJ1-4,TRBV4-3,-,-,TGCGCCAGCAGCCAAGATTACGGAGGAACTAATGAAAAACTGTTTTTT,CASSQDYGGTNEKLFF
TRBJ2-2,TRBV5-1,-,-,TGCGCCAGCAGCTTGATACAGGGAGGTACCGGGGAGCTGTTTTTT,CASSLIQGGTGELFF
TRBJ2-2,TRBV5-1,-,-,TGCGCCAGCAGGACGTCGGGAGTAGGCACCGGGGAGCTGTTTTTT,CASRTSGVGTGELFF
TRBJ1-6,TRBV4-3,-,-,TGCGCCAGCAGCCAAGGATCGACAGGAAATAATTCACCCCTCCACTTT,CASSQGSTGNNSPLHF